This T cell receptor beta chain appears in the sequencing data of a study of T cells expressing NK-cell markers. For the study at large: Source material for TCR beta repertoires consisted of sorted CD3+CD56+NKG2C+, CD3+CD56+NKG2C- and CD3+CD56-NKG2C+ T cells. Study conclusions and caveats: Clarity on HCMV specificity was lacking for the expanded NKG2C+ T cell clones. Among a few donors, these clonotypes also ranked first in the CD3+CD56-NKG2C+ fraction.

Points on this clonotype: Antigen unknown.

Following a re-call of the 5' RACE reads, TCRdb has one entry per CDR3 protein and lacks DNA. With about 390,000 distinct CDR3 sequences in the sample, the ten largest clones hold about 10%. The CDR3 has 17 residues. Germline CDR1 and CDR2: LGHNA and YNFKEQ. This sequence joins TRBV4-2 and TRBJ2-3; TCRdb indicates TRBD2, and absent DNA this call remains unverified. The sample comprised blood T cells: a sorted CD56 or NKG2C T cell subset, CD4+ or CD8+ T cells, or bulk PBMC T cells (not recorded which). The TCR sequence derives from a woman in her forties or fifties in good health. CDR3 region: CASSPLAGGPSPDTQYF.